This T cell receptor beta chain was documented in a study of cytomegalovirus exposure and HLA in healthy donors. Study-wide points: The dataset shows that most TCR sequences were rare, while some public TCRs occurred in many donors. In a later analysis, at a false discovery rate of 0.05, 15,000 to 20,000 TCR beta sequences were associated with HLA alleles.

The CDR3 extends over 15 amino acids. Trimming took off 2 bases at V and 0 bases at J, with 8 bases between the two ends. From germline, CDR1 is MDHEN and CDR2 SYDVKM. With 60 Vbeta and 13 Jbeta primers, the PCR was carried out. Sequenced by immunoSEQ multiplex PCR; TCRdb stores in-frame clones only, minus some. The sample contains 110,000 to 150,000 clones, around 80% of which appear only once. Regarding this clone: The antigen remains undetermined.

Source material: PBMCs. The receptor was isolated from an older woman in good health and CMV-seropositive. This chain uses TRBV28 with TRBJ1-3; D unresolved. The CDR3 loop reads CASSLILSSGNTIYF. The CDR3 DNA sequence: TGTGCCAGCAGTTTAATCCTCAGCTCTGGAAACACCATATATTTT.